The 2 T cell receptor beta chains reported below all come from one sample, sequenced in a study of spatial heterogeneity in lung cancer. Indicated time point: sample taken at primary tumor resection. TCRdb fed the 5' RACE reads into MiXCR, producing one record per CDR3 protein. The table includes 60,000 to 90,000 distinct CDR3 sequences, 7.5% to 9.5% detected once. The sequencing used PBMCs, collected at surgery. The receptors stem from a male donor with early-stage non-small cell lung cancer.

This clonotype has just a few counts. The chain carries TRBV19 and TRBJ2-1; no definite D call. The germline V gene has CDR1 LNHDA and CDR2 SQIVND (reference sequence). Trimming left V 5 bases short and J 5 bases short, with 19 bases between. The CDR3 sequence is 16 residues long. The CDR3 DNA is TGTGCCAGTAGTCACGAATCTAACTCCCGGAACAATGAGCAGTTCTTC. Its translation: CASSHESNSRNNEQFF.

The V gene is TRBV9, the J gene TRBJ1-3; D is uncertain. V was shortened by 3 bases and J by 2 bases, with 12 bases between the two germline ends. The CDR3 totals 15 residues. Germline lookup yields CDR1 SGDLS and CDR2 YYNGEE. CDR3 nucleotides: TGTGCCAGCAGCGCCCTTGCGGGTCCTGGAAACACCATATATTTT. It codes for CASSALAGPGNTIYF.